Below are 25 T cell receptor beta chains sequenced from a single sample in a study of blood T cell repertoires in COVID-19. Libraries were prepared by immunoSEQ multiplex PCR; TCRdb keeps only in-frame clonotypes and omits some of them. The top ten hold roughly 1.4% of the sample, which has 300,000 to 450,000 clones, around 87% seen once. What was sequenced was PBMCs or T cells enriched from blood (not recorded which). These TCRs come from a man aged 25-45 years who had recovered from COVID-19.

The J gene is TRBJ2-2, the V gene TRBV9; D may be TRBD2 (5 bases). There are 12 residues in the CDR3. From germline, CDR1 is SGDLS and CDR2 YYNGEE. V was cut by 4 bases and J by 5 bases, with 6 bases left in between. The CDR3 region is CASSLATGELFF. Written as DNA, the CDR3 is TGTGCCAGCAGCCTAGCAACCGGGGAGCTGTTTTTT.

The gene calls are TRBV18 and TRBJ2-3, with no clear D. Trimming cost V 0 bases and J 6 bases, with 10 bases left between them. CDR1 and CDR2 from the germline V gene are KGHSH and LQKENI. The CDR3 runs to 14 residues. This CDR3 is CASSPPPGWDTQYF. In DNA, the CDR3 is TGTGCCAGCTCACCACCGCCAGGCTGGGATACGCAGTATTTT.

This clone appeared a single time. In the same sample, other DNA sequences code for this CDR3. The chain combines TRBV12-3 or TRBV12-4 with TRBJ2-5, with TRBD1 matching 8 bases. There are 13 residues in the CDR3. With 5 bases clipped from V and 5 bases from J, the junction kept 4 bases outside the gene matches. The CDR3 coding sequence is TGTGCCAGCAGTCAGGGGGCCGGGGAGACCCAGTACTTC. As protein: CASSQGAGETQYF.

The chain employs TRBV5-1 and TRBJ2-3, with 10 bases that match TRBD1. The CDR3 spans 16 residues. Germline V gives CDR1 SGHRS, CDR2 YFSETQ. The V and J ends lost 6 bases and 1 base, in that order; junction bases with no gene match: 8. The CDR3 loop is CASTPRGTGGTDTQYF. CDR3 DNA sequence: TGCGCCAGCACCCCCCGCGGGACAGGGGGCACAGATACGCAGTATTTT.

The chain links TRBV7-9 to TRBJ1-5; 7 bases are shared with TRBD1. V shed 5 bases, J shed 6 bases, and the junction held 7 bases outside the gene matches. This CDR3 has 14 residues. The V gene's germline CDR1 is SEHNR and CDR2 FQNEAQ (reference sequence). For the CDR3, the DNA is TGTGCCAGCAGCGTCGACAGGGTCAGTCAGCCCCAGCATTTT. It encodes CASSVDRVSQPQHF.

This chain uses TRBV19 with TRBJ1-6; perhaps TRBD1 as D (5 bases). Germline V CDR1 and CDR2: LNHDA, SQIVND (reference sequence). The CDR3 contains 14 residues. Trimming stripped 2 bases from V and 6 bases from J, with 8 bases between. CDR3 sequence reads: CASSITGVNSPLHF. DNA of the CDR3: TGTGCCAGTAGTATAACGGGGGTTAATTCACCCCTCCACTTT.

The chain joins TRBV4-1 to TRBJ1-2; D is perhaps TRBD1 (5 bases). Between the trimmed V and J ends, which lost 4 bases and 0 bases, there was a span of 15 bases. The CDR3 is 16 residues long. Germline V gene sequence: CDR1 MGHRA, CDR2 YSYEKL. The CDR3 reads CASSLQQDAANYGYTF. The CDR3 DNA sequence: TGCGCCAGCAGCCTTCAACAGGACGCCGCTAACTATGGCTACACCTTC.

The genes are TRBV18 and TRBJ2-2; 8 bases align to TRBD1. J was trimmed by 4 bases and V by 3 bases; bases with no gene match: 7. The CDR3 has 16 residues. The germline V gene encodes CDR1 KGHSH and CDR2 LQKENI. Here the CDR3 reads CASSPQGAGSTGELFF. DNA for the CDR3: TGTGCCAGCTCACCTCAGGGGGCAGGTAGCACCGGGGAGCTGTTTTTT.

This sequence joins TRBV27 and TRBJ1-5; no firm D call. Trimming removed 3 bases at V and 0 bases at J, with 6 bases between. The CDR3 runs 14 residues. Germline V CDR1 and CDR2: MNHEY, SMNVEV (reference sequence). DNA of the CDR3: TGTGCCAGCAGTTTCGGGGATAGCAATCAGCCCCAGCATTTT. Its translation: CASSFGDSNQPQHF.

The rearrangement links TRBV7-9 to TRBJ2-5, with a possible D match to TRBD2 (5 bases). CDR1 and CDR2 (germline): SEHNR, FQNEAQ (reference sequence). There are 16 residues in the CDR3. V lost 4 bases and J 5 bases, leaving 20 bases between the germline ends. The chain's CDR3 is CASSSLGWEKGETQYF. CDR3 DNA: TGTGCCAGCAGCTCCCTTGGCTGGGAGAAAGGGGAGACCCAGTACTTC.

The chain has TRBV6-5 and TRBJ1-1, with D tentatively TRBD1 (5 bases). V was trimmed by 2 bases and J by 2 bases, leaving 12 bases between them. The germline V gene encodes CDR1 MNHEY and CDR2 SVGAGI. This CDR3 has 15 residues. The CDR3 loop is CASSYGRTLNTEAFF. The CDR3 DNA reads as TGTGCCAGCAGTTACGGTAGGACACTTAACACTGAAGCTTTCTTT.

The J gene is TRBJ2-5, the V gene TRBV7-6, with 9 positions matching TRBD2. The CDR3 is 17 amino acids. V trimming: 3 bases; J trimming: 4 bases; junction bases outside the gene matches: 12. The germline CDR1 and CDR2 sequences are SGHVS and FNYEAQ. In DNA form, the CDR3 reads TGTGCCAGCAGCTTTGGGACTAGCAGTATCACAACAGAGACCCAGTACTTC. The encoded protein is CASSFGTSSITTETQYF.

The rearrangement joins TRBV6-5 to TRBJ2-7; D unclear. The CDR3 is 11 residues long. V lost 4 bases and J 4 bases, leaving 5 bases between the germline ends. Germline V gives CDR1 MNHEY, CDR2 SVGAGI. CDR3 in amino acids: CASSSLYEQYF. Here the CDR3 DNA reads TGTGCCAGCAGTTCTCTTTACGAGCAGTACTTC.

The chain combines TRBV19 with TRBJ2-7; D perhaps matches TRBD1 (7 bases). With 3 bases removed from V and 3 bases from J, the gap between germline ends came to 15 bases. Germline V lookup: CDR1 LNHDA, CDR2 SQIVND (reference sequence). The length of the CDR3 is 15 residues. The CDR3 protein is CASSIGGQNHYEQYF. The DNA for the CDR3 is TGTGCCAGTAGTATCGGGGGACAGAACCACTACGAGCAGTACTTC. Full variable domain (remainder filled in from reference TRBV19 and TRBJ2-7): DGGITQSPKYLFRKEGQNVTLSCEQNLNHDAMYWYRQDPGQGLRLIYYSQIVNDFQKGDIAEGYSVSREKKESFPLTVTSAQKNPTAFYLCASSIGGQNHYEQYFGPGTRLTVT.

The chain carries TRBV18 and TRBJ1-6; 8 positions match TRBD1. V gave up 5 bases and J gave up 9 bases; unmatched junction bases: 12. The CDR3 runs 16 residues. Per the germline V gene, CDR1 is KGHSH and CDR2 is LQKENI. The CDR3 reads CASSSLGQGPGSPLHF. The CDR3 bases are TGTGCCAGCTCATCTCTCGGACAGGGCCCTGGTTCACCCCTCCACTTT.

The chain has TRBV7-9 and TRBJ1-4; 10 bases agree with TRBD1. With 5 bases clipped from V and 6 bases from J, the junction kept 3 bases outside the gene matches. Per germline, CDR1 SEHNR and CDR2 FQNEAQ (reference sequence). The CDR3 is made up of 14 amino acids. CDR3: CASSRTGGYEKLFF. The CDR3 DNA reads TGTGCCAGCAGCCGGACAGGGGGATATGAAAAACTGTTTTTT.

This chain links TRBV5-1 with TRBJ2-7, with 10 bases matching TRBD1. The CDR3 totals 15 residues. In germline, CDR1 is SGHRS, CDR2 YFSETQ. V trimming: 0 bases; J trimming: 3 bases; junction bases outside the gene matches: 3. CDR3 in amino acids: CASSLGQGAIYEQYF. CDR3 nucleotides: TGCGCCAGCAGCTTGGGACAGGGGGCGATCTACGAGCAGTACTTC.

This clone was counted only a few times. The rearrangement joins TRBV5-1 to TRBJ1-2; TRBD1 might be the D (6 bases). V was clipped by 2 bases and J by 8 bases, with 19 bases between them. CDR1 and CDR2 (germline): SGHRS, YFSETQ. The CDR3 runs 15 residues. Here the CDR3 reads CASSLDLGQGRGYTF. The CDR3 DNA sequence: TGCGCCAGCAGCTTAGACCTCGGGCAGGGGCGAGGCTACACCTTC.

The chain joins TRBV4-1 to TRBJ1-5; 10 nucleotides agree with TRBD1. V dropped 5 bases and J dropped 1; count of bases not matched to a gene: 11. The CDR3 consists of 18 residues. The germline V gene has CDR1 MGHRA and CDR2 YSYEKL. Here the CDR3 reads CASSSGQGMDLSNQPQHF. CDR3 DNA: TGCGCCAGCAGCTCGGGACAGGGGATGGACTTGAGCAATCAGCCCCAGCATTTT.

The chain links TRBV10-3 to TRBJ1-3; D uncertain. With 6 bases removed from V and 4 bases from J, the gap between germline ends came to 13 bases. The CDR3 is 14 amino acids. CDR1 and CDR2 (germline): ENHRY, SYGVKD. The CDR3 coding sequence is TGTGCCATCAGAGCGGGATCAATGGGAAACACCATATATTTT. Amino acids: CAIRAGSMGNTIYF.

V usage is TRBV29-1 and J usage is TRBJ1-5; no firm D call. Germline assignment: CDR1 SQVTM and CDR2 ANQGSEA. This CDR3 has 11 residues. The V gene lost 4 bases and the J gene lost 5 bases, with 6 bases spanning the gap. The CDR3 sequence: CSVGSDQPQHF. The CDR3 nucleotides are TGCAGCGTTGGCAGTGATCAGCCCCAGCATTTT.

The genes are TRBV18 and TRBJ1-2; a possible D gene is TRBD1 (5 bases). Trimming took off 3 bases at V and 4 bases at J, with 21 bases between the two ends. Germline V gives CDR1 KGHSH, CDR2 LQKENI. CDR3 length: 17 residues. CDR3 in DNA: TGTGCCAGCTCACCCTTCCTCCGAGGACATCTTTCCTATGGCTACACCTTC. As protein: CASSPFLRGHLSYGYTF.

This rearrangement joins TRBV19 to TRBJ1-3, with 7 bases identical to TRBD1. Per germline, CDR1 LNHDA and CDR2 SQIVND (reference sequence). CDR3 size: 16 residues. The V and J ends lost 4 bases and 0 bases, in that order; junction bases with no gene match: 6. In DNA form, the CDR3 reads TGTGCCAGTAGTAGGGACAGCCTTAGCTCTGGAAACACCATATATTTT. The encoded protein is CASSRDSLSSGNTIYF.

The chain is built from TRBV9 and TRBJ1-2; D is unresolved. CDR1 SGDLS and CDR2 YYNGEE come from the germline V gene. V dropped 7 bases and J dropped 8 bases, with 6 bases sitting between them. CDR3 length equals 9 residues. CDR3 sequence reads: CASGEGYTF. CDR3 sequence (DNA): TGTGCCAGCGGGGAGGGCTACACCTTC.

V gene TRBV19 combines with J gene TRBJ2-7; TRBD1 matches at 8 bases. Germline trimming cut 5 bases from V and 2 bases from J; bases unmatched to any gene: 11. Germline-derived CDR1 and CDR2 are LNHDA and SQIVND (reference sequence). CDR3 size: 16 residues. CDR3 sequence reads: CASSPQAGQGTYEQYF. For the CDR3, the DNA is TGTGCCAGTAGTCCCCAGGCAGGACAGGGAACCTACGAGCAGTACTTC.